This T cell receptor beta chain was sequenced during a study of shared clonotypes between healthy human individuals. Germline assignment: CDR1 SGHRS and CDR2 YFSETQ. The V gene end was trimmed by 3 bases and the J gene end by 4 bases; junction bases not matched to a gene: 5. CDR3 length equals 14 residues. The table came from immunoSEQ multiplex PCR; TCRdb's copy has only in-frame clones and leaves some out. This sample carries about 1 million clones, about 76% of them seen once, and the ten largest clones take approximately 1.5%. Specimen: memory CD4+ T cells sorted from blood. Sample subset: CD45RA-negative fraction. The rearrangement joins TRBV5-1 to TRBJ2-5; 8 bases line up with TRBD1. This TCR was sampled from a man between 18 and 29 years old in good health. The CDR3 sequence: CASSSRTGLETQYF. Written as DNA, the CDR3 is TGCGCCAGCAGCTCCCGGACAGGGTTAGAGACCCAGTACTTC.